This TCR beta chain is drawn from a study of Graves' ophthalmopathy and Graves' hyperthyroidism. Study-wide results and limits: Distinction of ophthalmopathy from stable hyperthyroidism by a 13-signature model reached roughly 87% sensitivity and more than 65% specificity.

Germline CDR1 reads SGHDT; CDR2 reads YYEEEE. The CDR3 extends over 15 amino acids. V lost 2 bases to trimming and J lost 4 bases, with 15 bases between them. The table lists this clonotype with many counts. What it binds is unknown. The sequenced template was RNA, covering the TCR beta CDR3 region. HTBI primers were used in a first-round RT-PCR, which preceded a second-round multiplex PCR. TCRdb re-called the multiplex PCR reads with MiXCR, one entry per CDR3 protein. The data contain over a million distinct CDR3 sequences, 35% to 40% of them seen just once; the ten biggest clones take up 11%. Included hyperthyroidism patients were aged 18 to 65 and newly diagnosed (under 2 months' duration).

This clonotype originated in an adult man with Graves' hyperthyroidism. The V call is TRBV5-6, the J call TRBJ1-2; D is possibly TRBD1 (6 bases). What was sequenced was peripheral blood or thyroid tissue (not recorded which). CDR3 nucleotide sequence: TGTGCCAGCAGCTTCAGGACAGTCAGTACCTATGGCTACACCTTC. Translation: CASSFRTVSTYGYTF.